The 11 T cell receptor beta chains given below trace back to one sample, sequenced in a study of PD-1 blockade in mismatch repair-deficient tumors. Clones were read by immunoSEQ multiplex PCR, and TCRdb kept only the in-frame ones, dropping some. The data show about 84,000 clones, over 70% seen once. Specimen: peripheral blood, collected 12 weeks after starting pembrolizumab. The receptors originated from an adult with mismatch repair-deficient cancer.

The J gene is TRBJ2-1, the V gene TRBV10-3; possible D gene TRBD1, 6 bases. Germline V gene sequence: CDR1 ENHRY, CDR2 SYGVKD. V was shortened by 10 bases and J by 9 bases, with 19 bases between the two germline ends. The CDR3 consists of 13 residues. Here the CDR3 DNA reads TGTGCCACCCATGCCCCAACAGGGACTGAGCAGTTCTTC. It translates to CATHAPTGTEQFF.

This rearrangement joins TRBV11-3 to TRBJ2-1, with 8 positions matching TRBD2. Per germline, CDR1 SGHNT and CDR2 YENEEA. The J segment lost 7 bases and the V segment lost 5 bases, leaving 19 bases of the junction unmatched. CDR3 length: 18 amino acids. The CDR3 here is CASSARKGTGTSINEQFF. CDR3 nucleotides: TGTGCCAGCAGCGCCCGTAAGGGCACCGGGACTAGTATTAATGAGCAGTTCTTC.

The genes are TRBV7-9 and TRBJ2-1, with 11 bases identical to TRBD2. This CDR3 has 13 amino acids. J gave up 7 bases and V 4 bases, and 0 bases lay outside the gene matches. Germline V gives CDR1 SEHNR, CDR2 FQNEAQ (reference sequence). The CDR3 region is CASSWTSGNEQFF. In nucleotides, the CDR3 is TGTGCCAGCAGCTGGACTAGCGGGAATGAGCAGTTCTTC.

The V gene is TRBV7-9, the J gene TRBJ2-2, with TRBD2 as a possible D gene (6 bases). Trimming removed 3 bases at V and 4 bases at J, with 12 bases between. Germline V CDR1 and CDR2: SEHNR, FQNEAQ (reference sequence). The CDR3 is 15 residues long. In nucleotides, the CDR3 is TGTGCCAGCAGCTTCGAGGGAGGTTCCACCGGGGAGCTGTTTTTT. Translation gives CASSFEGGSTGELFF.

J is TRBJ2-7 and V is TRBV2, with 7 bases matching TRBD1. The CDR3 consists of 15 residues. V dropped 6 bases and J dropped 0; count of bases not matched to a gene: 8. In germline, CDR1 is SNHLY, CDR2 FYNNEI. CDR3 amino acids: CASSLVGQTSYEQYF. CDR3 nucleotides: TGTGCCAGCAGCTTAGTGGGACAGACCTCCTACGAGCAGTACTTC.

V and J are TRBV7-3 and TRBJ2-1; TRBD2 agrees at 8 bases. The CDR3 is 20 amino acids. Germline V gene data show CDR1 as SGHTA and CDR2 as FQGTGA. Losses at the gene ends were 4 bases for V and 1 base for J; bases not matched to a gene: 18. This chain's CDR3 is CASSSPGGRPAGGSYNEQFF. Here the CDR3 DNA reads TGTGCCAGCAGCTCGCCGGGGGGGAGGCCAGCTGGTGGATCCTACAATGAGCAGTTCTTC. The full variable domain, with the rest looked up from reference TRBV7-3 and TRBJ2-1, is GAGVSQTPSNKVTEKGKYVELRCDPISGHTALYWYRQSLGQGPEFLIYFQGTGAADDSGLPNDRFFAVRPEGSVSTLKIQRTERGDSAVYLCASSSPGGRPAGGSYNEQFFGPGTRLTVL.

This clone was seen a few times. The V call is TRBV6-1, the J call TRBJ2-7; the D is unclear. The V end lost 5 bases, the J end lost 1 base, and 12 bases lay between the germline ends. Germline CDR1 is MNHNS and CDR2 is SASEGT. CDR3 length: 14 amino acids. CDR3 DNA sequence: TGTGCCAGCAGTCCACGACGTCCGTCCTACGAGCAGTACTTC. The encoded protein is CASSPRRPSYEQYF.

In this sample, this clone turned up a few times. The chain joins TRBV7-3 to TRBJ2-7, with D perhaps TRBD1 (6 bases). V lost 5 bases and J 6 bases, leaving 17 bases between the germline ends. Germline assignment: CDR1 SGHTA and CDR2 FQGTGA. There are 14 residues in the CDR3. The CDR3 DNA is TGTGCCAGCAGCAAATCCGGGACACCGTCCGAGCAGTACTTC. It translates to CASSKSGTPSEQYF.

This clone came up once. The genes are TRBV11-2 and TRBJ1-3; D is unresolved. Between the trimmed V and J ends, which lost 2 bases and 0 bases, there was a span of 14 bases. The CDR3 loop spans 17 amino acids. Germline V lookup: CDR1 SGHAT, CDR2 FQNNGV. In DNA form, the CDR3 reads TGTGCCAGCAGCTTAAGTTGGGAGGCATACTCTGGAAACACCATATATTTT. Encoded protein: CASSLSWEAYSGNTIYF. Full variable domain (outside the CDR3, taken from reference TRBV11-2 and TRBJ1-3): EAGVAQSPRYKIIEKRQSVAFWCNPISGHATLYWYQQILGQGPKLLIQFQNNGVVDDSQLPKDRFSAERLKGVDSTLKIQPAKLEDSAVYLCASSLSWEAYSGNTIYFGEGSWLTVV.

The chain employs TRBV6-1 and TRBJ1-1, with D uncertain. The CDR3 loop spans 13 amino acids. The V and J ends lost 4 bases and 0 bases respectively, with 6 bases between them. Germline-derived CDR1 and CDR2 are MNHNS and SASEGT. CDR3 nucleotide sequence: TGTGCCAGCAGTGGCGGGATGAACACTGAAGCTTTCTTT. It is translated as CASSGGMNTEAFF.

The J gene is TRBJ1-2, the V gene TRBV29-1; D is perhaps TRBD1 (5 bases). The CDR3 has 10 amino acids. The germline CDR1 and CDR2 sequences are SQVTM and ANQGSEA. Deletions cut 2 bases from V and 9 bases from J, with 7 bases between. Here the CDR3 DNA reads TGCAGCGTTGAACAGGGTAGCTACACCTTC. It encodes CSVEQGSYTF.